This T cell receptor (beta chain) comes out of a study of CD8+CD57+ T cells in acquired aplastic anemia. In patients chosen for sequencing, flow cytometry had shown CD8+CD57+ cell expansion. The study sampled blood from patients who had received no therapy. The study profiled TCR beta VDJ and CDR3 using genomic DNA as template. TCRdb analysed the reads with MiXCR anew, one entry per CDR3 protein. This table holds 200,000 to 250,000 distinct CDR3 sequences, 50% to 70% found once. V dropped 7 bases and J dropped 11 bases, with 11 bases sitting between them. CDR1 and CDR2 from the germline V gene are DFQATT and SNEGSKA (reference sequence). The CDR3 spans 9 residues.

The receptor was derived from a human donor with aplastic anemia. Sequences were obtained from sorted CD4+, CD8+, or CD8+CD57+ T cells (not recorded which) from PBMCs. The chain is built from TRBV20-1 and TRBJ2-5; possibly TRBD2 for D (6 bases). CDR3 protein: CSEEGGQYF. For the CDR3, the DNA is TGCAGTGAGGAGGGTGGGCAGTACTTC.